This passage covers 30 T cell receptor beta chains from one sample sequenced in a study of cytomegalovirus exposure and HLA in healthy donors. Researchers ran the PCR with 60 Vbeta and 13 Jbeta primers. Measured with immunoSEQ multiplex PCR; TCRdb has only the in-frame clones, and not every one. Here the sample spans roughly 100,000 clones, roughly three quarters being singletons. Sequenced: PBMCs. These receptors all come from a male donor in good health and CMV-seropositive.

This sequence joins TRBV5-1 and TRBJ2-5; TRBD2 agrees at 8 bases. The trim removed 0 bases at V and 5 bases at J, leaving 6 bases unmatched. The CDR3 loop spans 15 amino acids. Germline CDR1 is SGHRS and CDR2 is YFSETQ. This CDR3 is CASSLVPGGVETQYF. In DNA, the CDR3 is TGCGCCAGCAGCTTGGTTCCGGGAGGGGTCGAGACCCAGTACTTC.

The CDR3 loop reads CASRRGQGTDTQYF. As DNA, the CDR3 is TGTGCCAGCAGGCGGGGACAGGGTACAGATACGCAGTATTTT. The chain couples TRBV6-6 to TRBJ2-3; 9 positions match TRBD1. CDR3 length: 14 residues. The J segment lost 3 bases and the V segment lost 6 bases, leaving 4 bases of the junction unmatched. CDR1 and CDR2 from the germline V gene are MNHNY and SVGAGI (reference sequence).

The chain carries TRBV6-1 and TRBJ2-1; TRBD2 matches at 9 bases. CDR1 is MNHNS and CDR2 is SASEGT in the germline V gene. Trimming removed 3 bases from V and 0 bases from J; junction bases left unmatched: 0. This CDR3 spans 15 amino acids. The CDR3 nucleotides read TGTGCCAGCAGTGATAGCGGGAGCTCCTACAATGAGCAGTTCTTC. Amino acids: CASSDSGSSYNEQFF.

V gene TRBV9 combines with J gene TRBJ2-3; 10 positions match TRBD2. Germline V CDR1 and CDR2: SGDLS, YYNGEE. The CDR3 spans 16 residues. With V trimmed by 3 bases and J by 0 bases, 4 bases remained unmatched. The CDR3 protein is CASSARTSGSTDTQYF. The CDR3 bases are TGTGCCAGCAGCGCCCGGACTAGCGGAAGCACAGATACGCAGTATTTT.

The chain combines TRBV4-1 with TRBJ2-7, with TRBD1 identical over 8 bases. Germline V lookup: CDR1 MGHRA, CDR2 YSYEKL. This CDR3 is 15 amino acids long. The V segment lost 5 bases and the J segment 2 bases; nucleotides outside the gene matches: 8. DNA of the CDR3: TGCGCCAGCAGCGCACAGACAGGGGACCCCTACGAGCAGTACTTC. As protein: CASSAQTGDPYEQYF.

This clone was seen more than once but under ten times. This chain connects TRBV2 to TRBJ1-2; D possibly corresponds to TRBD1 (5 bases). Between the trimmed V and J ends, which lost 5 bases and 3 bases, there was a span of 10 bases. This CDR3 is 13 amino acids long. Germline V gene lookup returns CDR1 SNHLY and CDR2 FYNNEI. DNA of the CDR3: TGTGCCAGCAGTCGGGGGGGAGACTATGGCTACACCTTC. Encoded protein: CASSRGGDYGYTF.

The chain carries TRBV28 and TRBJ1-5, with a possible D match to TRBD1 (6 bases). This CDR3 spans 16 amino acids. V was trimmed by 5 bases and J by 0 bases, leaving 14 bases between them. CDR1 MDHEN and CDR2 SYDVKM come from the germline V gene. CDR3 region: CASSPPQGYSNQPQHF. CDR3 in DNA: TGTGCCAGCAGTCCCCCTCAGGGGTATAGCAATCAGCCCCAGCATTTT.

The V call is TRBV4-1, the J call TRBJ2-7; the D gene is possibly TRBD2 (6 bases). The CDR3 is 18 residues long. CDR1 and CDR2 from the germline V gene are MGHRA and YSYEKL. The germline V and J ends were trimmed by 0 bases and 2 bases, with 20 bases remaining between them. Here the CDR3 reads CASSQEVYGGTVTYEQYF. The CDR3, as DNA: TGCGCCAGCAGCCAAGAAGTATATGGCGGGACGGTAACCTACGAGCAGTACTTC.

The V and J genes are TRBV28 and TRBJ2-7; 7 bases line up with TRBD1. CDR1 is MDHEN and CDR2 is SYDVKM in the germline V gene. V lost 7 bases to trimming and J lost 1 base; unmatched junction nucleotides: 10. The CDR3 is made up of 15 amino acids. The CDR3 bases are TGTGCCAGCAACCCCATCGACAGGGCTTCCTACGAGCAGTACTTC. Translated, it gives CASNPIDRASYEQYF. Together with reference TRBV28 and TRBJ2-7, the CDR3 gives the full variable domain: DVKVTQSSRYLVKRTGEKVFLECVQDMDHENMFWYRQDPGLGLRLIYFSYDVKMKEKGDIPEGYSVSREKKERFSLILESASTNQTSMYLCASNPIDRASYEQYFGPGTRLTVT.

This chain uses TRBV7-8 with TRBJ2-4; 13 bases fit TRBD2. From germline, CDR1 is SGHVS and CDR2 FQNEAQ. Trimming removed 4 bases from V and 8 bases from J; junction bases left unmatched: 8. This CDR3 has 16 amino acids. In DNA, the CDR3 is TGTGCCAGCAGCTCGAGACTAGCGGGAGGTTCGGACATTCAGTACTTC. Amino acids: CASSSRLAGGSDIQYF.

V usage is TRBV29-1 and J usage is TRBJ2-2; 13 bases fit TRBD2. V lost 5 bases to trimming and J lost 6 bases; unmatched junction nucleotides: 3. The germline V gene encodes CDR1 SQVTM and CDR2 ANQGSEA. The CDR3 consists of 14 residues. The CDR3 is CSVRTSGSAGELFF. CDR3 nucleotide sequence: TGCAGCGTTCGGACTAGCGGGAGCGCCGGGGAGCTGTTTTTT.

The chain is built from TRBV19 and TRBJ2-7; D is perhaps TRBD1 (6 bases). The CDR3 totals 15 residues. Germline values: CDR1 LNHDA, CDR2 SQIVND (reference sequence). Trimming removed 5 bases at V and 4 bases at J, with 18 bases between. The CDR3 coding sequence is TGTGCCAGTAGTCGACCTCCCAGGGGTGTTTACGAGCAGTACTTC. Encoded protein: CASSRPPRGVYEQYF.

The chain uses TRBV29-1 and TRBJ2-3, with 11 positions matching TRBD1. This CDR3 has 14 residues. V dropped 6 bases and J dropped 1; count of bases not matched to a gene: 3. Germline assignment: CDR1 SQVTM and CDR2 ANQGSEA. The CDR3: CSVVDRGRTDTQYF. CDR3 DNA sequence: TGCAGCGTGGTGGACAGGGGGCGCACAGATACGCAGTATTTT.

The chain joins TRBV7-8 to TRBJ2-5; 10 nucleotides match TRBD2. V was pared by 0 bases and J by 7 bases, with 8 bases of the junction left unmatched. The CDR3 is made up of 16 amino acids. Germline-derived CDR1 and CDR2 are SGHVS and FQNEAQ. Here the CDR3 reads CASSLAGLAYSGTQYF. CDR3 in DNA: TGTGCCAGCAGCTTAGCGGGACTAGCGTACTCCGGGACCCAGTACTTC. Based on the CDR3 plus reference TRBV7-8 and TRBJ2-5, the full variable domain is GAGVSQSPRYKVAKRGQDVALRCDPISGHVSLFWYQQALGQGPEFLTYFQNEAQLDKSGLPSDRFFAERPEGSVSTLKIQRTQQEDSAVYLCASSLAGLAYSGTQYFGPGTRLLVL.

Comments on this clone: A junction end diverges from the germline sequence, so it may reflect a read error. This chain joins TRBV7-2 and TRBJ2-6, with TRBD1 identical over 8 bases. The CDR3 spans 17 residues. Germline CDR1 is SGHTA and CDR2 is FQGNSA. The chain's CDR3 is CASSTRTGRSGANGLTF. CDR3 sequence (DNA): TGTGCCAGCAGCACCCGGACAGGGCGATCTGGGGCCAACGGCCTGACTTTC. Full variable domain (missing parts from reference TRBV7-2 and TRBJ2-6): GAGVSQSPSNKVTEKGKDVELRCDPISGHTALYWYRQSLGQGLEFLIYFQGNSAPDKSGLPSDRFSAERTGGSVSTLTIQRTQQEDSAVYLCASSTRTGRSGANGLTFGAGSRLTVL.

This chain uses TRBV7-2 with TRBJ2-7; perhaps TRBD1 as D (5 bases). The CDR3 length is 12 residues. Trimming left V 8 bases short and J 5 bases short, with 13 bases between. Germline V gene sequence: CDR1 SGHTA, CDR2 FQGNSA. The CDR3 DNA reads as TGTGCCAGCGGGGCGTTGCTTCACGAGCAGTACTTC. Translating gives CASGALLHEQYF.

The chain employs TRBV6-1 and TRBJ2-2; TRBD1 might be the D (6 bases). This CDR3 spans 19 amino acids. Trimming took off 2 bases at V and 5 bases at J, with 24 bases between the two ends. The germline V gene encodes CDR1 MNHNS and CDR2 SASEGT. CDR3 in DNA: TGTGCCAGCAGTGAATTAGGCAGGGGAGTACTCGGACGTACCGGGGAGCTGTTTTTT. Translating gives CASSELGRGVLGRTGELFF.

The J gene is TRBJ2-7, the V gene TRBV5-1, with TRBD2 matching over 10 bases. V shed 1 base, J shed 0 bases, and the junction held 4 bases outside the gene matches. Germline loops: CDR1 SGHRS, CDR2 YFSETQ. The CDR3 length is 16 residues. In nucleotides, the CDR3 is TGCGCCAGCAGCTTGACCGGACTAGCGGCCTCCTACGAGCAGTACTTC. Its protein is CASSLTGLAASYEQYF.

The CDR3 here is CASSRTGPNGYTF. In DNA form, the CDR3 reads TGTGCCAGCAGCCGGACAGGCCCAAATGGCTACACCTTC. The rearrangement uses TRBV5-6 and TRBJ1-2; TRBD1 matches 7 bases. The germline gives CDR1 SGHDT, CDR2 YYEEEE. The J segment lost 6 bases and the V segment lost 4 bases, leaving 6 bases of the junction unmatched. CDR3 length: 13 residues. Based on the CDR3 plus reference TRBV5-6 and TRBJ1-2, the full variable domain is DAGVTQSPTHLIKTRGQQVTLRCSPKSGHDTVSWYQQALGQGPQFIFQYYEEEERQRGNFPDRFSGHQFPNYSSELNVNALLLGDSALYLCASSRTGPNGYTFGSGTRLTVV.

The chain uses TRBV19 and TRBJ2-1; 9 positions agree with TRBD2. The CDR3 loop spans 13 amino acids. Germline values: CDR1 LNHDA, CDR2 SQIVND (reference sequence). V trimming: 7 bases; J trimming: 5 bases; junction bases outside the gene matches: 3. The CDR3 region is CASKKREDNEQFF. In DNA form, the CDR3 reads TGTGCCAGTAAGAAGCGGGAGGACAATGAGCAGTTCTTC. The variable domain in full, completed from reference TRBV19 and TRBJ2-1, reads DGGITQSPKYLFRKEGQNVTLSCEQNLNHDAMYWYRQDPGQGLRLIYYSQIVNDFQKGDIAEGYSVSREKKESFPLTVTSAQKNPTAFYLCASKKREDNEQFFGPGTRLTVL.

This chain uses TRBV14 with TRBJ1-1; D gene ambiguous. Trimming removed 2 bases at V and 2 bases at J, with 6 bases between. Germline lookup yields CDR1 SGHDN and CDR2 FVKESK. The CDR3 loop spans 13 amino acids. The CDR3 sequence: CASSQLSNTEAFF. In DNA form, the CDR3 reads TGTGCCAGCAGCCAATTGAGCAACACTGAAGCTTTCTTT.

The chain has TRBV29-1 and TRBJ2-7; a possible D gene is TRBD2 (6 bases). The CDR3 is 13 amino acids. Per the germline V gene, CDR1 is SQVTM and CDR2 is ANQGSEA. V shed 4 bases and J shed 0 bases, with 10 bases lying between them. The CDR3 region is CSVVHGGSYEQYF. The CDR3 DNA reads as TGCAGCGTTGTACACGGGGGCTCCTACGAGCAGTACTTC.

The CDR3 nucleotides are TGTGCCAGCAGGGGACAGGGTTCCTACGAGCAGTACTTC. Translation: CASRGQGSYEQYF. The chain carries TRBV27 and TRBJ2-7; 9 nucleotides line up with TRBD1. Germline V gene lookup returns CDR1 MNHEY and CDR2 SMNVEV (reference sequence). The CDR3 covers 13 residues. V lost 6 bases and J lost 1; bases outside the gene matches: 1.

The chain links TRBV19 to TRBJ1-3, with D perhaps matching TRBD1 (6 bases). Germline V lookup: CDR1 LNHDA, CDR2 SQIVND (reference sequence). Trimming took 5 bases from V and 0 from J, leaving 11 bases between them. CDR3 length: 15 residues. CDR3 sequence (DNA): TGTGCCAGTAGTGTTACAGGGAGCTCTGGAAACACCATATATTTT. Amino acids: CASSVTGSSGNTIYF. The full variable domain, completed using reference TRBV19 and TRBJ1-3, is DGGITQSPKYLFRKEGQNVTLSCEQNLNHDAMYWYRQDPGQGLRLIYYSQIVNDFQKGDIAEGYSVSREKKESFPLTVTSAQKNPTAFYLCASSVTGSSGNTIYFGEGSWLTVV.

The chain couples TRBV7-9 to TRBJ2-7; D is undetermined. This CDR3 comprises 13 residues. Germline lookup yields CDR1 SEHNR and CDR2 FQNEAQ (reference sequence). V shed 5 bases and J shed 0 bases, with 8 bases lying between them. The CDR3 loop reads CASSPDTSYEQYF. CDR3 DNA: TGTGCCAGCAGCCCCGACACCTCCTACGAGCAGTACTTC. Together with reference TRBV7-9 and TRBJ2-7, the CDR3 gives the full variable domain: DTGVSQNPRHKITKRGQNVTFRCDPISEHNRLYWYRQTLGQGPEFLTYFQNEAQLEKSRLLSDRFSAERPKGSFSTLEIQRTEQGDSAMYLCASSPDTSYEQYFGPGTRLTVT.

The gene calls are TRBV7-9 and TRBJ2-3; D is unclear. Trimming stripped 5 bases from V and 2 bases from J, with 11 bases between. There are 14 residues in the CDR3. Germline V gives CDR1 SEHNR, CDR2 FQNEAQ (reference sequence). The CDR3 region has the DNA TGTGCCAGCAGCCCAACGCCAGTCACAGATACGCAGTATTTT. It specifies CASSPTPVTDTQYF.

The chain carries TRBV5-1 and TRBJ2-4; 12 bases are shared with TRBD2. The CDR3 sequence is 16 residues long. Germline loops: CDR1 SGHRS, CDR2 YFSETQ. The V gene end was trimmed by 4 bases and the J gene end by 8 bases; junction bases not matched to a gene: 10. The CDR3 sequence: CASSLSVASGRDIQYF. CDR3 nucleotides: TGCGCCAGCAGCCTATCCGTGGCTAGCGGGAGGGACATTCAGTACTTC.

The J gene is TRBJ2-5, the V gene TRBV19, with TRBD2 identical over 7 bases. The CDR3 consists of 16 residues. V lost 3 bases to trimming and J lost 2 bases; unmatched junction nucleotides: 9. The germline V gene has CDR1 LNHDA and CDR2 SQIVND (reference sequence). The CDR3 DNA follows: TGTGCCAGTAGTATCGCAATCACCGGGGGGCAAGAGACCCAGTACTTC. The encoded protein is CASSIAITGGQETQYF.

The CDR3 sequence: CASSGEGADTQYF. CDR3 in DNA: TGTGCCAGCAGCGGAGAAGGTGCCGATACGCAGTATTTT. The chain recombines TRBV11-3 with TRBJ2-3; D is unresolved. The V end was cut by 5 bases, the J end by 6 bases, with 12 bases between. Germline CDR1 reads SGHNT; CDR2 reads YENEEA. CDR3 length: 13 amino acids.

The chain links TRBV28 to TRBJ1-3, with TRBD1 as a possible D gene (6 bases). CDR3 size: 14 residues. The V gene lost 8 bases and the J gene lost 4 bases, with 15 bases spanning the gap. Germline V lookup: CDR1 MDHEN, CDR2 SYDVKM. The CDR3 DNA sequence: TGTGCCAGCTGGAAGGCAGGGGCGGGAAACACCATATATTTT. Translating it yields CASWKAGAGNTIYF.